Presented here are 14 T cell receptor beta chains from one specimen sequenced in a study of blood T cell repertoires in COVID-19. The assay was immunoSEQ multiplex PCR, and TCRdb's table has in-frame clones only and misses some. The sample carries around 200,000 clones, more than 70% recorded once. The sequenced sample was PBMCs or T cells enriched from blood (not recorded which). These receptors were obtained from a man in his forties or fifties with acute COVID-19.

A word on this clone: Other nucleotide sequences from this sample produce the same CDR3. The rearrangement links TRBV19 to TRBJ1-2; no clear D. This CDR3 has 13 amino acids. With 3 bases removed from V and 3 bases from J, the gap between germline ends came to 8 bases. The germline V gene has CDR1 LNHDA and CDR2 SQIVND (reference sequence). Here the CDR3 DNA reads TGTGCCAGTAGTATTGCTCGGGACTATGGCTACACCTTC. Protein sequence: CASSIARDYGYTF.

This clone has only a few counts. The chain links TRBV6-1 to TRBJ1-2, with 7 bases fitting TRBD1. V gave up 2 bases and J gave up 0 bases; unmatched junction bases: 3. Germline CDR1 and CDR2: MNHNS and SASEGT. CDR3 length equals 15 residues. The CDR3 protein is CASSEPGQSNYGYTF. The CDR3 DNA reads as TGTGCCAGCAGTGAACCGGGACAGTCTAACTATGGCTACACCTTC.

The gene calls are TRBV11-2 and TRBJ2-5; 7 nucleotides agree with TRBD2. V lost 5 bases to trimming and J lost 0 bases; unmatched junction nucleotides: 6. Germline V CDR1 and CDR2: SGHAT, FQNNGV. The CDR3 is 15 residues long. CDR3 nucleotide sequence: TGTGCCAGCAGCACTAGAGCGGGGCACCAAGAGACCCAGTACTTC. This encodes CASSTRAGHQETQYF.

For the CDR3, the DNA is TGTGCCAGCAGTTTATCAGATAACTATGGCTACACCTTC. Translating gives CASSLSDNYGYTF. The chain links TRBV28 to TRBJ1-2; D remains unclear. Germline V gene data show CDR1 as MDHEN and CDR2 as SYDVKM. Trimming removed 1 base from V and 1 base from J, with 4 bases in between. The CDR3 has 13 amino acids.

The V gene is TRBV7-2, the J gene TRBJ1-2, with D tentatively TRBD1 (6 bases). Trimming pared 2 bases from V and 3 bases from J, leaving 7 bases between. The CDR3 is 13 amino acids. Germline V lookup: CDR1 SGHTA, CDR2 FQGNSA. CDR3 bases: TGTGCCAGCAGCTTATGGACAGACTATGGCTACACCTTC. This translates into CASSLWTDYGYTF.

This chain joins TRBV6-5 and TRBJ1-1; 7 bases fit TRBD1. Unmatched junction bases numbered 5, after V lost 6 bases and J lost 1 base. This CDR3 comprises 14 residues. The germline CDR1 and CDR2 sequences are MNHEY and SVGAGI. As DNA, the CDR3 is TGTGCCAGCAGCGACAGGGTCGGGAACACTGAAGCTTTCTTT. It specifies CASSDRVGNTEAFF.

The J gene is TRBJ1-1, the V gene TRBV5-6; possible D gene TRBD1, 5 bases. The CDR3 consists of 16 residues. The germline gives CDR1 SGHDT, CDR2 YYEEEE. Trimming removed 3 bases from V and 6 bases from J, with 21 bases in between. The DNA for the CDR3 is TGTGCCAGCAGCTCGACTATAGACGGGACTATGTCTGAAGCTTTCTTT. Its protein product is CASSSTIDGTMSEAFF.

The chain couples TRBV28 to TRBJ1-5; possible D gene TRBD1, 6 bases. Trimming took off 6 bases at V and 0 bases at J, with 15 bases between the two ends. This CDR3 is built from 16 residues. Germline V lookup: CDR1 MDHEN, CDR2 SYDVKM. CDR3 in DNA: TGTGCCAGCAGGACTCTCAGGGGCAGTAGCAATCAGCCCCAGCATTTT. Translating it yields CASRTLRGSSNQPQHF.

This chain connects TRBV15 to TRBJ1-1, with D perhaps matching TRBD1 (5 bases). Germline loops: CDR1 LNHNV, CDR2 YYDKDF (reference sequence). V lost 1 base, J lost 3 bases, and 9 bases lay in between. The CDR3 covers 14 residues. The CDR3 sequence is CATSRGGRDTEAFF. The CDR3 nucleotides are TGTGCCACCAGCAGAGGAGGCAGGGACACTGAAGCTTTCTTT. Based on the CDR3 plus reference TRBV15 and TRBJ1-1, the full variable domain is DAMVIQNPRYQVTQFGKPVTLSCSQTLNHNVMYWYQQKSSQAPKLLFHYYDKDFNNEADTPDNFQSRRPNTSFCFLDIRSPGLGDTAMYLCATSRGGRDTEAFFGQGTRLTVV.

CDR3 sequence reads: CASSQDVKGASTGELFF. The CDR3 DNA reads TGCGCCAGCAGCCAAGATGTGAAGGGGGCATCCACCGGGGAGCTGTTTTTT. V usage is TRBV4-3 and J usage is TRBJ2-2, with TRBD1 matching 7 bases. Germline V lookup: CDR1 LGHNA, CDR2 YSLEER. The V and J ends lost 0 bases and 4 bases, in that order; junction bases with no gene match: 8. The CDR3 is made up of 17 amino acids.

This rearrangement joins TRBV29-1 to TRBJ2-7; TRBD2 is a possible D gene (6 bases). The V and J ends lost 0 bases and 7 bases respectively, with 13 bases between them. The germline V gene has CDR1 SQVTM and CDR2 ANQGSEA. The CDR3 consists of 13 residues. The CDR3 loop is CSVEEKLGLEQYF. CDR3 in DNA: TGCAGCGTTGAAGAAAAGCTGGGACTTGAGCAGTACTTC.

The V call is TRBV7-6, the J call TRBJ2-2; D is uncertain. The CDR3 consists of 15 residues. The V end was cut by 5 bases, the J end by 5 bases, with 15 bases between. The germline V gene has CDR1 SGHVS and CDR2 FNYEAQ. CDR3 protein: CASSPSVLPTGELFF. The DNA of the CDR3 is TGTGCCAGCAGCCCGTCGGTTTTACCGACCGGGGAGCTGTTTTTT.

The genes are TRBV5-6 and TRBJ2-1; 9 nucleotides agree with TRBD2. The CDR3 sequence is 16 residues long. Germline CDR1 is SGHDT and CDR2 is YYEEEE. Trimming at V came to 4 bases and at J to 6 bases, leaving 11 bases not matched to a gene. CDR3 loop: CASSGGREGLGNEQFF. CDR3 sequence (DNA): TGTGCCAGCAGCGGCGGGCGGGAGGGCCTGGGCAATGAGCAGTTCTTC.

J is TRBJ1-1 and V is TRBV4-3; TRBD1 aligns across 11 bases. CDR1 and CDR2 (germline): LGHNA, YSLEER. The V gene end was trimmed by 8 bases and the J gene end by 5 bases; junction bases not matched to a gene: 10. This CDR3 has 15 residues. CDR3 in DNA: TGCGCCAGCGGTCGCTCGGGACAGGGGGGAACTGAAGCTTTCTTT. This translates into CASGRSGQGGTEAFF.